The 19 T cell receptor beta chains given below trace back to one sample, sequenced in a study of patients and donors after allogeneic stem cell transplantation. One entry per CDR3 protein, called by TCRdb with MiXCR from the RT-PCR reads. The table lists about 200,000 distinct CDR3 sequences, around two fifths of them singletons. The specimen was blood, either unsorted or a sorted T cell fraction (not recorded which). The receptor set was obtained from a human donor who was either an allogeneic HSCT recipient or a stem cell or donor lymphocyte infusion donor (not recorded which). It is not recorded whose cells these are; they may come from a transplant donor.

This clonotype was counted between two and nine times. The chain couples TRBV12-5 to TRBJ2-3; 9 bases line up with TRBD2. The germline CDR1 and CDR2 sequences are LGHNT and FRNRAP. The CDR3 is 18 residues long. Trimming removed 5 bases from V and 2 bases from J; junction bases left unmatched: 14. The DNA of the CDR3 is TGTGCTAGTGGTACTCAGGGGCTAGCGGGGACCGTCACAGATACGCAGTATTTT. Its protein is CASGTQGLAGTVTDTQYF. Together with reference TRBV12-5 and TRBJ2-3, the CDR3 gives the full variable domain: DARVTQTPRHKVTEMGQEVTMRCQPILGHNTVFWYRQTMMQGLELLAYFRNRAPLDDSGMPKDRFSAEMPDATLATLKIQPSEPRDSAVYFCASGTQGLAGTVTDTQYFGPGTRLTVL.

The chain couples TRBV27 to TRBJ2-1; D is perhaps TRBD2 (6 bases). Trimming shortened V by 5 bases and J by 7 bases, and 12 bases separated the two germline ends. Germline CDR1 is MNHEY and CDR2 is SMNVEV (reference sequence). This CDR3 is 13 amino acids long. The DNA for the CDR3 is TGTGCCAGCAGTCCAAGTCTAGCGAATGAGCAGTTCTTC. Protein sequence: CASSPSLANEQFF.

The chain is built from TRBV10-3 and TRBJ2-7, with D tentatively TRBD2 (6 bases). CDR1 and CDR2 from the germline V gene are ENHRY and SYGVKD. The CDR3 spans 14 residues. Trimming removed 1 base at V and 2 bases at J, with 9 bases between. CDR3 nucleotide sequence: TGTGCCATCAGTGAGTACACGGGGGCCTACGAGCAGTACTTC. The encoded protein is CAISEYTGAYEQYF.

This rearrangement joins TRBV12-3 or TRBV12-4 to TRBJ2-3, with 8 bases that match TRBD2. V was clipped by 1 base and J by 0 bases; unmatched bases: 9. The CDR3 sequence is 18 residues long. The CDR3 DNA follows: TGTGCCAGCAGTTTAGAGGCTAGCGGGCTACGTAGCACAGATACGCAGTATTTT. Amino acid sequence: CASSLEASGLRSTDTQYF.

The chain's CDR3 is CASRRESYEQYF. DNA of the CDR3: TGTGCCAGTCGGCGGGAGTCCTACGAGCAGTACTTC. The chain links TRBV6-6 to TRBJ2-7; 7 bases line up with TRBD2. The CDR3 runs 12 residues. Germline V gene lookup returns CDR1 MNHNY and CDR2 SVGAGI (reference sequence). V shed 9 bases, J shed 1 base, and the junction held 3 bases outside the gene matches.

The chain combines TRBV28 with TRBJ2-2; D assignment may be TRBD1 or TRBD2 (5 bases each). There are 12 residues in the CDR3. Germline V gives CDR1 MDHEN, CDR2 SYDVKM. The V end lost 6 bases, the J end lost 7 bases, and 9 bases lay between the germline ends. The chain's CDR3 is CASRLDSGELFF. The CDR3 coding sequence is TGTGCCAGCAGACTAGACAGCGGGGAGCTGTTTTTT.

The rearrangement uses TRBV12-3 or TRBV12-4 and TRBJ2-1, with 9 positions matching TRBD2. V was pared by 2 bases and J by 0 bases, with 5 bases of the junction left unmatched. This CDR3 has 17 amino acids. CDR3: CASSLRLAESSYNEQFF. Written as DNA, the CDR3 is TGTGCCAGCAGTTTACGACTAGCGGAGAGCTCCTACAATGAGCAGTTCTTC.

This clonotype came up a few times. The V gene is TRBV29-1, the J gene TRBJ2-7; D may be TRBD2 (6 bases). Trimming stripped 7 bases from V and 1 base from J, with 11 bases between. Germline values: CDR1 SQVTM, CDR2 ANQGSEA. CDR3 length: 12 amino acids. The CDR3 is CSAAGISYEQYF. The CDR3 nucleotides are TGCAGCGCCGCGGGAATATCCTACGAGCAGTACTTC.

The rearrangement joins TRBV6-4 to TRBJ1-1, with D unresolved. The germline CDR1 and CDR2 sequences are MRHNA and SNTAGT. The V and J ends lost 8 bases and 1 base respectively, with 11 bases between them. The CDR3 runs to 13 residues. CDR3 amino acids: CASSEASNTEAFF. The CDR3, as DNA: TGTGCCAGCTCGGAGGCGTCGAACACTGAAGCTTTCTTT.

The rearrangement links TRBV11-2 to TRBJ1-4; the D is unclear. Germline CDR1 is SGHAT and CDR2 is FQNNGV. Trimming stripped 4 bases from V and 5 bases from J, with 8 bases between. CDR3 length: 13 residues. Here the CDR3 DNA reads TGTGCCAGCAGCTCTGGCGTGAATGAAAAACTGTTTTTT. This translates into CASSSGVNEKLFF.

The sample holds many counts of this clonotype. The genes are TRBV6-5 and TRBJ1-1; the D is unclear. Trimming cost V 5 bases and J 8 bases, with 9 bases left between them. The CDR3 length is 11 residues. CDR1 and CDR2 from the germline V gene are MNHEY and SVGAGI. The CDR3 here is CASSQALEAFF. The DNA of the CDR3 is TGTGCCAGCAGTCAGGCCCTGGAAGCTTTCTTT.

In its sample, this clonotype was seen a few times. The rearrangement joins TRBV5-1 to TRBJ2-5, with D unclear. Per the germline V gene, CDR1 is SGHRS and CDR2 is YFSETQ. Trimming removed 0 bases at V and 4 bases at J, with 10 bases between. This CDR3 has 14 residues. The CDR3 sequence is CASSLVISTETQYF. CDR3 DNA sequence: TGCGCCAGCAGCTTGGTGATCAGTACAGAGACCCAGTACTTC.

The chain employs TRBV4-2 and TRBJ2-1; 7 bases are shared with TRBD2. CDR3 length: 15 amino acids. CDR1 LGHNA and CDR2 YNFKEQ come from the germline V gene. J gave up 4 bases and V 5 bases, and 8 bases lay outside the gene matches. For the CDR3, the DNA is TGTGCCAGCAGCAGGAAGGAGCGGGAATACAATGAGCAGTTCTTC. The encoded protein is CASSRKEREYNEQFF.

This clonotype was detected a few times. This chain uses TRBV2 with TRBJ2-5; no definite D call. V was trimmed by 8 bases and J by 3 bases, leaving 13 bases between them. CDR1 is SNHLY, CDR2 FYNNEI, per germline. The CDR3 extends over 13 amino acids. The CDR3 DNA reads TGTGCCAGCCTCCCTCCTAGGGAAGAGACCCAGTACTTC. Encoded protein: CASLPPREETQYF.

This clonotype turned up a few times. The chain couples TRBV9 to TRBJ1-3; no firm D call. Germline CDR1 reads SGDLS; CDR2 reads YYNGEE. The germline V and J ends were trimmed by 2 bases and 0 bases, with 12 bases remaining between them. The CDR3 has 16 amino acids. The DNA of the CDR3 is TGTGCCAGCAGCGTTGGTCGAGGGAACTCTGGAAACACCATATATTTT. Its translation is CASSVGRGNSGNTIYF.

The chain carries TRBV9 and TRBJ2-2; D gene unclear. Germline CDR1 and CDR2: SGDLS and YYNGEE. This CDR3 comprises 14 residues. Trimming took off 4 bases at V and 1 base at J, with 8 bases between the two ends. CDR3 nucleotides: TGTGCCAGCAGCCCAGACGGGAACACCGGGGAGCTGTTTTTT. This codes for CASSPDGNTGELFF.

The chain is built from TRBV28 and TRBJ2-7; D not certain. V was trimmed by 6 bases and J by 5 bases, leaving 11 bases between them. Germline V gives CDR1 MDHEN, CDR2 SYDVKM. The CDR3 runs 12 residues. The CDR3 loop reads CASRTGPNEQYF. The CDR3 DNA is TGTGCCAGCAGGACGGGTCCGAACGAGCAGTACTTC.

The table lists this clonotype with a few counts. This rearrangement joins TRBV13 to TRBJ1-2; maybe TRBD1 (5 bases). CDR1 is PRHDT and CDR2 is FYEKMQ in the germline V gene (reference sequence). V was shortened by 5 bases and J by 13 bases, with 14 bases between the two germline ends. CDR3 size: 11 residues. CDR3 sequence: CASSQVGAATF. CDR3 in DNA: TGTGCCAGCAGCCAGGTTGGGGCAGCCACCTTC.

This clonotype was counted many times. The chain couples TRBV12-3 or TRBV12-4 to TRBJ1-3; no reliable D call. The V gene lost 3 bases and the J gene lost 0 bases, with 6 bases spanning the gap. The CDR3 runs 14 residues. CDR3: CASSLMGSGNTIYF. The CDR3 region has the DNA TGTGCCAGCAGTTTGATGGGCTCTGGAAACACCATATATTTT.